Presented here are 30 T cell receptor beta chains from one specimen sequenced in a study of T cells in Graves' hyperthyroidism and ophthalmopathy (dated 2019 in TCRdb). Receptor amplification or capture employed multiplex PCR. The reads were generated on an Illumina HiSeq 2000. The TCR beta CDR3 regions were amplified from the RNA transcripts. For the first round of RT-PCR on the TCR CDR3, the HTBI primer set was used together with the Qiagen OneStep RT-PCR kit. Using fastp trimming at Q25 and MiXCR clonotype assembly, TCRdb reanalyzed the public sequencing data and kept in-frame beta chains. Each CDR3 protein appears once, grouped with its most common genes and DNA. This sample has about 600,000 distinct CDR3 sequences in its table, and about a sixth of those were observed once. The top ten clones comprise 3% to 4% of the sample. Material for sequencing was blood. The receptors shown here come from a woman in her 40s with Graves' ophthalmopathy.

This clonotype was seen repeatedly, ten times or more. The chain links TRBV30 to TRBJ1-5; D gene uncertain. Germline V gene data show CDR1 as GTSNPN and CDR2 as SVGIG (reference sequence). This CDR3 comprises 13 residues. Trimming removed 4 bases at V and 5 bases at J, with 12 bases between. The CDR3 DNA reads TGTGCCTGGACACCCAACGGTGATCAGCCCCAGCATTTT. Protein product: CAWTPNGDQPQHF.

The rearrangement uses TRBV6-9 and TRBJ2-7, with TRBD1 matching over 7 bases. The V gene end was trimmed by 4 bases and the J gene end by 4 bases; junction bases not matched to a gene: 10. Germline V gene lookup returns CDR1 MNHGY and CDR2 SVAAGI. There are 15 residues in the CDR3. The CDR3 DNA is TGTGCCAGCAGTTCCCTGGCACAGGGGCTATACGAGCAGTACTTC. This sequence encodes CASSSLAQGLYEQYF.

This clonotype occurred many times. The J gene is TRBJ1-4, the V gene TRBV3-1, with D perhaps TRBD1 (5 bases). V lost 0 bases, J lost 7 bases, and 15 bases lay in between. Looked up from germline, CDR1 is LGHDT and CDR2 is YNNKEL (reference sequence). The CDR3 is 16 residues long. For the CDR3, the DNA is TGTGCCAGCAGCCAAGAGGGGACGTTGAATTCTGAAAAACTGTTTTTT. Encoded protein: CASSQEGTLNSEKLFF.

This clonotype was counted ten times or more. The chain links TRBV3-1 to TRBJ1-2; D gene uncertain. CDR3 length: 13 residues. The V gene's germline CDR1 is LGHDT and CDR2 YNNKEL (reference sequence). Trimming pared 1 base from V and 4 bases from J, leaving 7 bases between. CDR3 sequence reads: CASSQGPAYGYTF. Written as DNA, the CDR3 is TGTGCCAGCAGCCAAGGGCCGGCCTATGGCTACACCTTC.

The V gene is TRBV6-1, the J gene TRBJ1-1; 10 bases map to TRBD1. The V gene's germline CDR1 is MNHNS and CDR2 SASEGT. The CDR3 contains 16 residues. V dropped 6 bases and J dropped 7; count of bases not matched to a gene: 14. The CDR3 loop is CASSPGGQGGRDEAFF. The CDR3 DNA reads TGTGCCAGCAGCCCCGGCGGACAGGGGGGTCGGGATGAAGCTTTCTTT.

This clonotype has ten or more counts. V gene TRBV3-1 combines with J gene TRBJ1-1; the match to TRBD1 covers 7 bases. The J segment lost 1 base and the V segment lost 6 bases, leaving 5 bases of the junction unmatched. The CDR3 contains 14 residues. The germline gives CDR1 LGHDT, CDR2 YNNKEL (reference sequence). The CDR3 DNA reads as TGTGCCAGCAGTAAGGGACAGACGAACACTGAAGCTTTCTTT. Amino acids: CASSKGQTNTEAFF. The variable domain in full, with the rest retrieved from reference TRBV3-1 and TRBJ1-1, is DTAVSQTPKYLVTQMGNDKSIKCEQNLGHDTMYWYKQDSKKFLKIMFSYNNKELIINETVPNRFSPKSPDKAHLNLHINSLELGDSAVYFCASSKGQTNTEAFFGQGTRLTVV.

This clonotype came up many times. CDR3 residues: CASSSAVNTGELFF. The CDR3 coding sequence is TGTGCCAGCAGCTCAGCAGTTAACACCGGGGAGCTGTTTTTT. The rearrangement uses TRBV11-2 and TRBJ2-2; D is uncertain. Germline V gene data show CDR1 as SGHAT and CDR2 as FQNNGV. The CDR3 extends over 14 amino acids. V lost 4 bases, J lost 2 bases, and 8 bases lay in between.

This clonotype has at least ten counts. The CDR3 DNA follows: TGTGCCAGCAGCCAAGGACGGGTACCTGGAAACACCATATATTTT. Amino acids: CASSQGRVPGNTIYF. The chain employs TRBV3-1 and TRBJ1-3; D remains ambiguous. Trimming removed 1 base from V and 2 bases from J, with 9 bases in between. The length of the CDR3 is 15 residues. The germline gives CDR1 LGHDT, CDR2 YNNKEL (reference sequence).

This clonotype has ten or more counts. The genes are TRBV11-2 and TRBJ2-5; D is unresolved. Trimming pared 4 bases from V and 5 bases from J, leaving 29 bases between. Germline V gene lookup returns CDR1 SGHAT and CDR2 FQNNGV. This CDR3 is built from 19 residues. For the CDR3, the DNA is TGTGCCAGCAGCTCTCCGCCCGGCGGAAACCAGCTGTCGGGCGAGACCCAGTACTTC. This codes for CASSSPPGGNQLSGETQYF.

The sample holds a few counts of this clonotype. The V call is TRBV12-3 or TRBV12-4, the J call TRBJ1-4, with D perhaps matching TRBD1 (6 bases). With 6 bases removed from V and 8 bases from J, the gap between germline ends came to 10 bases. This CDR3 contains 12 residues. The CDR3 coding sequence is TGTGCCAGCAGCTACACAGGGGAAAAACTGTTTTTT. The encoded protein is CASSYTGEKLFF.

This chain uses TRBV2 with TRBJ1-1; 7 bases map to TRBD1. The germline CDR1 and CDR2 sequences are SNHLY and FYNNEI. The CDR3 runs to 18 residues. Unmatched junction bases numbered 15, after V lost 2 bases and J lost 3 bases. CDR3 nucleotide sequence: TGTGCCAGCAGTGAAAGGGGGCAGGGGTTTGGTCGTGACACTGAAGCTTTCTTT. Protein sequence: CASSERGQGFGRDTEAFF. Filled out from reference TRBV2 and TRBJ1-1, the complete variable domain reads EPEVTQTPSHQVTQMGQEVILRCVPISNHLYFYWYRQILGQKVEFLVSFYNNEISEKSEIFDDQFSVERPDGSNFTLKIRSTKLEDSAMYFCASSERGQGFGRDTEAFFGQGTRLTVV.

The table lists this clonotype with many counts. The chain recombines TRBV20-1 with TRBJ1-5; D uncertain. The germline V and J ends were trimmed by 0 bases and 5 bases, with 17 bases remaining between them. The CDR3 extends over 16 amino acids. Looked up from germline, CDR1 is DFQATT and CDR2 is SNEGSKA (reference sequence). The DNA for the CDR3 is TGCAGTGCTAGAGATTGGGGAGAGAGGAGCGATCAGCCCCAGCATTTT. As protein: CSARDWGERSDQPQHF.

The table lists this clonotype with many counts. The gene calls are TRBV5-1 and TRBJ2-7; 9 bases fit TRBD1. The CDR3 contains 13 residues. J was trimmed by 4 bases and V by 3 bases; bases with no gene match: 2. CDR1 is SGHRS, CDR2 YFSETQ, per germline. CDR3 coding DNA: TGCGCCAGCAGCTGGGACAGGGATTACGAGCAGTACTTC. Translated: CASSWDRDYEQYF.

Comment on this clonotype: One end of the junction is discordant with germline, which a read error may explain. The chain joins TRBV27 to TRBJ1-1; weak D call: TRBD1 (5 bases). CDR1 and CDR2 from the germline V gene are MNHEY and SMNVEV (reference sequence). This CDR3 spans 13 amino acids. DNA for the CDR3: TGTGTCAGCAGTCAGCGACAGCTCACTGAAGCTTTCTTT. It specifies CVSSQRQLTEAFF.

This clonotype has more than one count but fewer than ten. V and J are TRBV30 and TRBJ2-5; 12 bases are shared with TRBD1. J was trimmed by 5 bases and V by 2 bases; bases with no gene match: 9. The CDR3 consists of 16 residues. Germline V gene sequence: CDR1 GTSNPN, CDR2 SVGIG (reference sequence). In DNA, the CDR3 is TGTGCCTGGAGTCCACCGGGACAGGGGGCGGTGGAGACCCAGTACTTC. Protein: CAWSPPGQGAVETQYF.

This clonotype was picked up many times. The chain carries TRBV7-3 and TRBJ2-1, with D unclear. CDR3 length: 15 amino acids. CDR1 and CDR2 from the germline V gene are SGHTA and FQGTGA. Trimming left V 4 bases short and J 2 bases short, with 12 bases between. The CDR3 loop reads CASSYIASPYNEQFF. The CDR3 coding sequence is TGTGCCAGCAGCTACATAGCATCTCCCTACAATGAGCAGTTCTTC.

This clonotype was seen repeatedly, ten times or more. CDR3 in amino acids: CASSEGKSSYNSPLHF. DNA of the CDR3: TGTGCCAGCAGTGAAGGAAAAAGCTCCTATAATTCACCCCTCCACTTT. The chain is built from TRBV6-1 and TRBJ1-6, with D hard to call. Germline CDR1 and CDR2: MNHNS and SASEGT. Trimming stripped 1 base from V and 0 bases from J, with 7 bases between. CDR3 length: 16 residues.

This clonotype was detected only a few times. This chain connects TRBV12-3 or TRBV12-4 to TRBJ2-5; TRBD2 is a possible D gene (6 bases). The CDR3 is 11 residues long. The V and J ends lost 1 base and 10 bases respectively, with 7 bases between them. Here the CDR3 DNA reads TGTGCCAGCAGTTTAGGGCGGGACCAGTACTTC. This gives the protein CASSLGRDQYF.

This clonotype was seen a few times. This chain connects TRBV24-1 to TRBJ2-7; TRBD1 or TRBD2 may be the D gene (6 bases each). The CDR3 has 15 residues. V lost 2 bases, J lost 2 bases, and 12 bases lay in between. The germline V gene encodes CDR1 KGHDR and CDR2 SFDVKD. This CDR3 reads CATSDSAGHPYEQYF. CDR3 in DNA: TGTGCCACCAGTGATTCCGCGGGACACCCCTACGAGCAGTACTTC.

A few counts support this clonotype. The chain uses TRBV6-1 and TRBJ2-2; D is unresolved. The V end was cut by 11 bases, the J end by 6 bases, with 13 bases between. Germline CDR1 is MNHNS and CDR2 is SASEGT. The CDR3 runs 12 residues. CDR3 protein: CASRLGPGELFF. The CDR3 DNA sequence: TGTGCCTCCAGACTTGGCCCCGGGGAGCTGTTTTTT.

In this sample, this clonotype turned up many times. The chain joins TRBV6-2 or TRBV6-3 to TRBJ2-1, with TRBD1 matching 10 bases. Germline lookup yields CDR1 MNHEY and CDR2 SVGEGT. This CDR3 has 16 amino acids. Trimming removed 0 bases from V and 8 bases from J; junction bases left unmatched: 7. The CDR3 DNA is TGTGCCAGCAGTTACTCGAGGGACAGGGGTTTGTATGAGCAGTTCTTC. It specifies CASSYSRDRGLYEQFF.

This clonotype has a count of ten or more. The CDR3, as DNA: TGTGCCAGCAGTTTGAGAGTGGGCACAGATACGCAGTATTTT. Amino acids: CASSLRVGTDTQYF. The chain employs TRBV12-3 or TRBV12-4 and TRBJ2-3; D gene ambiguous. The CDR3 spans 14 residues. The V end was cut by 3 bases, the J end by 1 base, with 8 bases between.

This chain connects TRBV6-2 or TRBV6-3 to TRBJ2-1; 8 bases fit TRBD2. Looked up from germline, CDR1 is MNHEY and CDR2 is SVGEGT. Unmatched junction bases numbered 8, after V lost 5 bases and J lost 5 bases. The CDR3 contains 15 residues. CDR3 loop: CASSISGTGDNEQFF. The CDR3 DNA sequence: TGTGCCAGCAGTATTAGCGGGACGGGAGACAATGAGCAGTTCTTC.

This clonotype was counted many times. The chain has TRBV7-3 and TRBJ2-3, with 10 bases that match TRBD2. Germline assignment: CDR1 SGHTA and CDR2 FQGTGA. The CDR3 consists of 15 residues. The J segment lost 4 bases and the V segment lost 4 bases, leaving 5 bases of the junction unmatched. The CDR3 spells CASSSGTSDSDTQYF. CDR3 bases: TGTGCCAGCAGCTCTGGGACTAGCGATTCAGATACGCAGTATTTT. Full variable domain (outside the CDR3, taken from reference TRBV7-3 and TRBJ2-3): GAGVSQTPSNKVTEKGKYVELRCDPISGHTALYWYRQSLGQGPEFLIYFQGTGAADDSGLPNDRFFAVRPEGSVSTLKIQRTERGDSAVYLCASSSGTSDSDTQYFGPGTRLTVL.

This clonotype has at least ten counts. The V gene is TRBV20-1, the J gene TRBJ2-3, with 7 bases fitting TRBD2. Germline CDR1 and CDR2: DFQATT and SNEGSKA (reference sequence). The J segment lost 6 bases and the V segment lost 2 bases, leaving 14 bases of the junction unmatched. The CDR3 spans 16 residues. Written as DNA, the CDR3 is TGCAGTGCTAGAAGTTGGGAGGGTAGCGCCCGGGATACGCAGTATTTT. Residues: CSARSWEGSARDTQYF.

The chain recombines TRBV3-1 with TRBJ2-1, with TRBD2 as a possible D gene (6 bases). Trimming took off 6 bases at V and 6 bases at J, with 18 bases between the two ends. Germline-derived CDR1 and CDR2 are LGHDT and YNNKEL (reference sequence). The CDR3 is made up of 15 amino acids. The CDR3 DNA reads TGTGCCAGCAGTTTCCATTCAACCGGGAGCAATGAGCAGTTCTTC. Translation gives CASSFHSTGSNEQFF.

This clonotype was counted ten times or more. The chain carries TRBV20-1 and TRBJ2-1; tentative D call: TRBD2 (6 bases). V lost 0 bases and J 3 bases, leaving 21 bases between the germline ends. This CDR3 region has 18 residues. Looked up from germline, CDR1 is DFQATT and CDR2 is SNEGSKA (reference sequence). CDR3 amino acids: CSARDIWAGSGLYNEQFF. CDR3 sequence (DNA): TGCAGTGCTAGAGATATATGGGCCGGTAGCGGTCTCTACAATGAGCAGTTCTTC.

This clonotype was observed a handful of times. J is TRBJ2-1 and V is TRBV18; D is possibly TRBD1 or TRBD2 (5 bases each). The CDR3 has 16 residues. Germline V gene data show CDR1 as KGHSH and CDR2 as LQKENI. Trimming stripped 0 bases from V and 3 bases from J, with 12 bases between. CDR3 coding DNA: TGTGCCAGCTCACCACCGACGGGGCCCCTCTACAATGAGCAGTTCTTC. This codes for CASSPPTGPLYNEQFF.

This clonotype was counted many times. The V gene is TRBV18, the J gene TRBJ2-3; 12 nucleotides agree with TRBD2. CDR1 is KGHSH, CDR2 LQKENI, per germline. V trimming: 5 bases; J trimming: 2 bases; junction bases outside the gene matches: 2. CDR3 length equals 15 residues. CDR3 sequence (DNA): TGTGCCAGCTCAGGACTAGCGGGAACCACAGATACGCAGTATTTT. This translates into CASSGLAGTTDTQYF.

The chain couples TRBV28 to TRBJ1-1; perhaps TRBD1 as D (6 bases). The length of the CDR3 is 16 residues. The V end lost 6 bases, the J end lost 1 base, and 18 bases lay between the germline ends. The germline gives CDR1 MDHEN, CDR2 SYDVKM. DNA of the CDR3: TGTGCCAGCAGACCGCCTCTAGGGGGTTGGAACACTGAAGCTTTCTTT. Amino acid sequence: CASRPPLGGWNTEAFF.